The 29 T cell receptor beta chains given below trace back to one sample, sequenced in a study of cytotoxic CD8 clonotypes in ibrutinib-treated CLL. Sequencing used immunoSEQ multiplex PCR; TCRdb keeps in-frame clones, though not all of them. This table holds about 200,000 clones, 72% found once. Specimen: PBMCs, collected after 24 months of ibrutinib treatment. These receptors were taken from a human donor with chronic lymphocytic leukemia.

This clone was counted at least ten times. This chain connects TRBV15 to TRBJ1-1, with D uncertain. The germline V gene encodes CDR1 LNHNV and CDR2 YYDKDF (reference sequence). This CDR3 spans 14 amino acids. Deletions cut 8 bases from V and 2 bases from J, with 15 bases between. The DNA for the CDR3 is TGTGCCACCGGTGATTTGAGGCCTAACACTGAAGCTTTCTTT. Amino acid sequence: CATGDLRPNTEAFF.

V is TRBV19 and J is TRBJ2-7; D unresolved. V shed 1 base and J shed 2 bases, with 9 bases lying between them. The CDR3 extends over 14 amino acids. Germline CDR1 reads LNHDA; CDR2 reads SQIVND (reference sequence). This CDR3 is CASSIGASTYEQYF. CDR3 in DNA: TGTGCCAGTAGTATAGGCGCTAGTACCTACGAGCAGTACTTC.

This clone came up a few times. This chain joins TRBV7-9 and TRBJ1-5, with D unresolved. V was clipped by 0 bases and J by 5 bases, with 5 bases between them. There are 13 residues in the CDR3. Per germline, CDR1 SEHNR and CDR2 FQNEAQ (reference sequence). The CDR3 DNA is TGTGCCAGCAGCTTAGCGCTGGATCAGCCCCAGCATTTT. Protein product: CASSLALDQPQHF.

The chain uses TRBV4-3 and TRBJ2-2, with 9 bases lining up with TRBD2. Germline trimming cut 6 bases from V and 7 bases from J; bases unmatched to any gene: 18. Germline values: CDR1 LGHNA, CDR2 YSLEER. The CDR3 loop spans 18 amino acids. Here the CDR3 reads CASSVDLGAGGPDGELFF. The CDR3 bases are TGCGCCAGCAGTGTCGACCTTGGGGCGGGAGGGCCCGACGGGGAGCTGTTTTTT.

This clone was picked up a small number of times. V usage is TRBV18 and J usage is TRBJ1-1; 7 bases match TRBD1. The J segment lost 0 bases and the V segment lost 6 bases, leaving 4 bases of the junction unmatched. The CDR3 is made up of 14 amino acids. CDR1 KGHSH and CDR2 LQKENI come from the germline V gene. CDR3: CASSLTGVNTEAFF. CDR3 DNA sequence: TGTGCCAGCTCTCTAACAGGGGTGAACACTGAAGCTTTCTTT. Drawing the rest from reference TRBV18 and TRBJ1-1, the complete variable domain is NAGVMQNPRHLVRRRGQEARLRCSPMKGHSHVYWYRQLPEEGLKFMVYLQKENIIDESGMPKERFSAEFPKEGPSILRIQQVVRGDSAAYFCASSLTGVNTEAFFGQGTRLTVV.

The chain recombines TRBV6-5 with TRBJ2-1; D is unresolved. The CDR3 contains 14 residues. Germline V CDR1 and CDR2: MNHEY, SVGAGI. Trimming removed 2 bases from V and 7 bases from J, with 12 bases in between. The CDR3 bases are TGTGCCAGCAGTTACCGGGCAGGTGAGAATGAGCAGTTCTTC. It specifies CASSYRAGENEQFF.

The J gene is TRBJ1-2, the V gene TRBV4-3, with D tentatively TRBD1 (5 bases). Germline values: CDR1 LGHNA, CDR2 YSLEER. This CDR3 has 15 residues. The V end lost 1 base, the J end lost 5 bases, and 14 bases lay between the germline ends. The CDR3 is CASSQGYRRTYGYTF. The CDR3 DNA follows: TGCGCCAGCAGCCAAGGGTACAGGCGGACGTATGGCTACACCTTC.

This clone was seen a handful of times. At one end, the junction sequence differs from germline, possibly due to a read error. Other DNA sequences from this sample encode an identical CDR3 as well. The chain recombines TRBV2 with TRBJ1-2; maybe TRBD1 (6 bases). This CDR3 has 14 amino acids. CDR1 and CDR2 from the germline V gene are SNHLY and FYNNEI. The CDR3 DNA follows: TGTGCCAGCAGCGAAGGGGGGGCAGGCTATGGCTACACCTTC. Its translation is CASSEGGAGYGYTF.

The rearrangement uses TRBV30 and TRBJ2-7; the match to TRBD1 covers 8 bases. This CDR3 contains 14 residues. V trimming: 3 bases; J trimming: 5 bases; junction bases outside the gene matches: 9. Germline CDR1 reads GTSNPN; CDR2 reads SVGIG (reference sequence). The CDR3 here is CAWSLGQGANEQYF. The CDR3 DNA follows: TGTGCCTGGAGCTTAGGGCAGGGGGCTAACGAGCAGTACTTC.

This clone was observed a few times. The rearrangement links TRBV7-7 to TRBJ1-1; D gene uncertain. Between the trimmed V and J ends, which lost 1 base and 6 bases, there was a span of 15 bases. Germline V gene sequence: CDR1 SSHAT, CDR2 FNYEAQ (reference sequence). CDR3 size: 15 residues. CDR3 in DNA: TGTGCCAGCAGCTTAGATCCCGGGTTTCGGGCTGAAGCTTTCTTT. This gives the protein CASSLDPGFRAEAFF. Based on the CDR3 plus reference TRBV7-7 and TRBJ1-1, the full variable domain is GAGVSQSPRYKVTKRGQDVTLRCDPISSHATLYWYQQALGQGPEFLTYFNYEAQPDKSGLPSDRFSAERPEGSISTLTIQRTEQRDSAMYRCASSLDPGFRAEAFFGQGTRLTVV.

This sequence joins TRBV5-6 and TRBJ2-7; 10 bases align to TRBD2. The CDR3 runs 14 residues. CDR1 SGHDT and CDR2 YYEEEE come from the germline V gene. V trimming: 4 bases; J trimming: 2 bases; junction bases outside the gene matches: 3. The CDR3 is CASSGLAETYEQYF. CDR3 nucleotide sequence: TGTGCCAGCAGCGGACTAGCGGAAACCTACGAGCAGTACTTC.

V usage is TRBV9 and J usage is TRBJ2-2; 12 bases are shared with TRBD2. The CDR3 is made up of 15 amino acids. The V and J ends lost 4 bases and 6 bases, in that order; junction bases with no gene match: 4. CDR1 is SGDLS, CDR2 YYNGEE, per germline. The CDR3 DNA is TGTGCCAGCAGCCTCCGGACTAGCGGGGCCGGGGAGCTGTTTTTT. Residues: CASSLRTSGAGELFF.

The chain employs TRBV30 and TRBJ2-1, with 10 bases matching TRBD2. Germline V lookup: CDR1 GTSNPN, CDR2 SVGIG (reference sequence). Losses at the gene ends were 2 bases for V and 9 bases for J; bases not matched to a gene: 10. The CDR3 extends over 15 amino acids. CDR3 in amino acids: CAWSPLAGGGIEQFF. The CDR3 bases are TGTGCCTGGAGTCCCTTAGCGGGAGGAGGCATTGAGCAGTTCTTC.

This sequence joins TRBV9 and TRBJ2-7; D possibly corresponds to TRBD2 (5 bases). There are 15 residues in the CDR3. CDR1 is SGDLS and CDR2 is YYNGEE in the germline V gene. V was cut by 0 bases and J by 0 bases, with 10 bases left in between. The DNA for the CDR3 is TGTGCCAGCAGCGTAGCGGCTAGCAGCTCCTACGAGCAGTACTTC. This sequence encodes CASSVAASSSYEQYF.

The chain's CDR3 is CASSQDRGRTEAFF. CDR3 bases: TGTGCCAGCAGCCAGGACAGGGGGAGGACTGAAGCTTTCTTT. The chain links TRBV7-2 to TRBJ1-1; TRBD1 matches at 10 bases. V trimming: 5 bases; J trimming: 5 bases; junction bases outside the gene matches: 5. Germline CDR1 SGHTA, CDR2 FQGNSA. The CDR3 loop spans 14 amino acids.

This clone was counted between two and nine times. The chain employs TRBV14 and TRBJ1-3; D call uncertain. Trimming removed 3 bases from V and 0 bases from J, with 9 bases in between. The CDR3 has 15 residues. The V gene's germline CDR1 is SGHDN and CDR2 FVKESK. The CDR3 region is CASSQSRYSGNTIYF. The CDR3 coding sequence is TGTGCCAGCAGCCAGTCTCGTTACTCTGGAAACACCATATATTTT.

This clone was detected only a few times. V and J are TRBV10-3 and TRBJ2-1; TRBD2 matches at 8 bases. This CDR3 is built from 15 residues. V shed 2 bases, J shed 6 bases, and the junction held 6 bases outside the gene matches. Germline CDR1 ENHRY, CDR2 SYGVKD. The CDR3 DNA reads TGTGCCATCAGTGAGGCCGTAGCGGGAAGCAATGAGCAGTTCTTC. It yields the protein CAISEAVAGSNEQFF.

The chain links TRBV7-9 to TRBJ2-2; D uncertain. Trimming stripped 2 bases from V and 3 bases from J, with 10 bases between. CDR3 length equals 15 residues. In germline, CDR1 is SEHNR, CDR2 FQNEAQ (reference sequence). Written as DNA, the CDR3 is TGTGCCAGCAGCTTACAAGGCCCCTACACCGGGGAGCTGTTTTTT. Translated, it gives CASSLQGPYTGELFF. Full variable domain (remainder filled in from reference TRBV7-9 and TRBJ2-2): DTGVSQNPRHKITKRGQNVTFRCDPISEHNRLYWYRQTLGQGPEFLTYFQNEAQLEKSRLLSDRFSAERPKGSFSTLEIQRTEQGDSAMYLCASSLQGPYTGELFFGEGSRLTVL.

The CDR3 region has the DNA TGTGCCAGCAGCTTAGAGCAGGACAGTTTCTACGAGCAGTACTTC. This sequence encodes CASSLEQDSFYEQYF. This rearrangement joins TRBV11-2 to TRBJ2-7; D may be TRBD1 (6 bases). The V and J ends lost 0 bases and 3 bases respectively, with 12 bases between them. The CDR3 runs 15 residues. Germline CDR1 and CDR2: SGHAT and FQNNGV.

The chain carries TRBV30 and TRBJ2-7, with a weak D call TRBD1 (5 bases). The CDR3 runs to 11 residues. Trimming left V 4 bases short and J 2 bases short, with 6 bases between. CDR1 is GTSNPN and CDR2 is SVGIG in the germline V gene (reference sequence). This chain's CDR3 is CAWKQAYEQYF. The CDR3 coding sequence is TGTGCCTGGAAACAGGCCTACGAGCAGTACTTC. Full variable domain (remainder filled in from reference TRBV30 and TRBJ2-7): SQTIHQWPATLVQPVGSPLSLECTVEGTSNPNLYWYRQAAGRGLQLLFYSVGIGQISSEVPQNLSASRPQDRQFILSSKKLLLSDSGFYLCAWKQAYEQYFGPGTRLTVT.

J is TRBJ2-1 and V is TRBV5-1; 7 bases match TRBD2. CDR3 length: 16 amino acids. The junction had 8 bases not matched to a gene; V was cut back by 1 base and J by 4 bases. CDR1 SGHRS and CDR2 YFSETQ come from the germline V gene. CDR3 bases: TGCGCCAGCAGCTTGTCGGGAGGAGTTCCTTACAATGAGCAGTTCTTC. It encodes CASSLSGGVPYNEQFF.

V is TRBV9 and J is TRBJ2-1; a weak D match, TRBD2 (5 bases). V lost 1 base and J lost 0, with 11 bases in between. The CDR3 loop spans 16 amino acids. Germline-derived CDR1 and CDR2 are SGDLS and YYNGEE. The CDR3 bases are TGTGCCAGCAGCGTATTAGGGAGTACCTCCTACAATGAGCAGTTCTTC. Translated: CASSVLGSTSYNEQFF.

The CDR3 coding sequence is TGTGCCAGCAGCCAAGTAACACTAGCGGGCTCCACAGATACGCAGTATTTT. Its protein is CASSQVTLAGSTDTQYF. V and J are TRBV4-2 and TRBJ2-3; TRBD2 matches at 9 bases. The CDR3 totals 17 residues. V lost 1 base, J lost 2 bases, and 7 bases stayed unmatched. Germline lookup yields CDR1 LGHNA and CDR2 YNFKEQ.

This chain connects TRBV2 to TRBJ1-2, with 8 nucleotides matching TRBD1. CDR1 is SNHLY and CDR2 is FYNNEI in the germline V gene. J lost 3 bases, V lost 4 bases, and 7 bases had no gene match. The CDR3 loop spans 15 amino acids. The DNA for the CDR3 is TGTGCCAGCAGTGCCCCAGGGGGCGCGTACTATGGCTACACCTTC. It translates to CASSAPGGAYYGYTF.

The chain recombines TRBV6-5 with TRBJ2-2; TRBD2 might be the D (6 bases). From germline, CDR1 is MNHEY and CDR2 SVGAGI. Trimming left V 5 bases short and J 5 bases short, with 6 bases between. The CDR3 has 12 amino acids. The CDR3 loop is CASSRGTGELFF. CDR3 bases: TGTGCCAGCAGTCGGGGGACCGGGGAGCTGTTTTTT.

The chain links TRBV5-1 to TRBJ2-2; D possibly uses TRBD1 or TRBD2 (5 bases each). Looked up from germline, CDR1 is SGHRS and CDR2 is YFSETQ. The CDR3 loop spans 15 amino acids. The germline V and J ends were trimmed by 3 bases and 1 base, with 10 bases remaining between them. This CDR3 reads CASSYRDGNTGELFF. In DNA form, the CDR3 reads TGCGCCAGCAGCTACCGGGACGGGAACACCGGGGAGCTGTTTTTT. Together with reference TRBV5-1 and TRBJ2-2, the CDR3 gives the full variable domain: KAGVTQTPRYLIKTRGQQVTLSCSPISGHRSVSWYQQTPGQGLQFLFEYFSETQRNKGNFPGRFSGRQFSNSRSEMNVSTLELGDSALYLCASSYRDGNTGELFFGEGSRLTVL.

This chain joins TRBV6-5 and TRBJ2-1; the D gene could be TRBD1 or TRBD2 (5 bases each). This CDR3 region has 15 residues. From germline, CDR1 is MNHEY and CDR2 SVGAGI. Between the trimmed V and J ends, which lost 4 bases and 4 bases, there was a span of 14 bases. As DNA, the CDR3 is TGTGCCAGCAGTTCCCTCCGGGGCGCTTACAATGAGCAGTTCTTC. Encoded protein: CASSSLRGAYNEQFF.

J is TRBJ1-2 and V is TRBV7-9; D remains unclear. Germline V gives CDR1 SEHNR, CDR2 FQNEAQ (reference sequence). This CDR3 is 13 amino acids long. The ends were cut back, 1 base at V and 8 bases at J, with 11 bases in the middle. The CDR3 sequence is CASSLVGGGGYTF. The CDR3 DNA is TGTGCCAGCAGCTTAGTCGGAGGCGGCGGCTACACCTTC. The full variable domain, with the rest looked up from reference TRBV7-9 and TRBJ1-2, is DTGVSQNPRHKITKRGQNVTFRCDPISEHNRLYWYRQTLGQGPEFLTYFQNEAQLEKSRLLSDRFSAERPKGSFSTLEIQRTEQGDSAMYLCASSLVGGGGYTFGSGTRLTVV.

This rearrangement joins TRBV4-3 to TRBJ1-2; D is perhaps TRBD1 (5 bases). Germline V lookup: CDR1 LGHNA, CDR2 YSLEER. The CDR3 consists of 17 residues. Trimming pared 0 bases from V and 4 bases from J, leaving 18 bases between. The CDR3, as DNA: TGCGCCAGCAGCCAAGATCGGGAGAGGGGCTCCGTCTATGGCTACACCTTC. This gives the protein CASSQDRERGSVYGYTF.